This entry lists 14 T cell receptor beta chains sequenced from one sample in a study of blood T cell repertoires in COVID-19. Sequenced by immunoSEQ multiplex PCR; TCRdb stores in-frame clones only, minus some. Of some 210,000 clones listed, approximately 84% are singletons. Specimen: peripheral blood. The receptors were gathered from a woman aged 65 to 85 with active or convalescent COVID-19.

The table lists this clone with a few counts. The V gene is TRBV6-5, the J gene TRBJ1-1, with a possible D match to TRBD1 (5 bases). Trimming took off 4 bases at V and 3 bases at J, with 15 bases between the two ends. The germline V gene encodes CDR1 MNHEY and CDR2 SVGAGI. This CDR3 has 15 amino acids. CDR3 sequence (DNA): TGTGCCAGCAGTTCCGCCAATGGGGGGTACACTGAAGCTTTCTTT. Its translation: CASSSANGGYTEAFF.

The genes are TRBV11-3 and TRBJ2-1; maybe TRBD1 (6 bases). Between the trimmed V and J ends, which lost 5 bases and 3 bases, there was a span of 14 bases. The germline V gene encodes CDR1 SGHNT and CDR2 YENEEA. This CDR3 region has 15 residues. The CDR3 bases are TGTGCCAGCAGCCCCCGGCAGGGGTTCTACAATGAGCAGTTCTTC. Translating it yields CASSPRQGFYNEQFF.

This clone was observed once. The CDR3 region has the DNA TGCGCCAGCAGTCGAGGGACTGGTAGCACAGATACGCAGTATTTT. It translates to CASSRGTGSTDTQYF. The V call is TRBV5-1, the J call TRBJ2-3, with D possibly TRBD2 on 6 matching bases. The germline V and J ends were trimmed by 5 bases and 0 bases, with 13 bases remaining between them. CDR1 is SGHRS, CDR2 YFSETQ, per germline. This CDR3 spans 15 amino acids.

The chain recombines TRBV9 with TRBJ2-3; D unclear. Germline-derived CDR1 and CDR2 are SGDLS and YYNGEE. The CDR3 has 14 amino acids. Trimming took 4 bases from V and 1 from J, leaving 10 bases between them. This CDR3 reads CASSPRGRTDTQYF. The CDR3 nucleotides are TGTGCCAGCAGCCCCCGCGGCCGCACAGATACGCAGTATTTT. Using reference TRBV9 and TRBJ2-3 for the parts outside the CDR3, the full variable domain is DSGVTQTPKHLITATGQRVTLRCSPRSGDLSVYWYQQSLDQGLQFLIQYYNGEERAKGNILERFSAQQFPDLHSELNLSSLELGDSALYFCASSPRGRTDTQYFGPGTRLTVL.

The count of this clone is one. The CDR3 DNA sequence: TGTGCCAGCAGCCAGAACCCACTGGCGGAACAAGAGACCCAGTACTTC. Protein product: CASSQNPLAEQETQYF. The genes are TRBV3-1 (or the pseudogene TRBV3-2) and TRBJ2-5, with D hard to call. Germline V gene data show CDR1 as LGHDT and CDR2 as YNNKEL (reference sequence). CDR3 length: 16 amino acids. V was clipped by 3 bases and J by 2 bases, with 16 bases between them.

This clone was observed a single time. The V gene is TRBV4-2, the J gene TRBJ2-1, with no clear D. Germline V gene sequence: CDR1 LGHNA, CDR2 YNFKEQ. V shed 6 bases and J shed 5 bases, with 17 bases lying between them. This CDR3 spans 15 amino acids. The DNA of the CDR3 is TGTGCCAGCAGTCTATCTTTGCGGCGAGACAATGAGCAGTTCTTC. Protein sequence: CASSLSLRRDNEQFF.

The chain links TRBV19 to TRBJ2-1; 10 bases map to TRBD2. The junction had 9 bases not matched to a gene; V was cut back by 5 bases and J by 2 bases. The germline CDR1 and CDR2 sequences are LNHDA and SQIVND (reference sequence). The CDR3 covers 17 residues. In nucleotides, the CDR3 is TGTGCCAGTAGTCCATACCGGACTAGCGGAACCTACAATGAGCAGTTCTTC. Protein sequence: CASSPYRTSGTYNEQFF.

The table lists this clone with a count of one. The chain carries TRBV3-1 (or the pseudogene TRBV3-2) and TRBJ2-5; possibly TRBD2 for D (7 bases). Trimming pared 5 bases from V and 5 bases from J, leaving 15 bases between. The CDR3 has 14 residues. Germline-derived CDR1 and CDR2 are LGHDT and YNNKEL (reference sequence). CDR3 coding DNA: TGTGCCAGCAGCGAAAGGGGGGGTGGGGAGACCCAGTACTTC. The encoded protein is CASSERGGGETQYF.

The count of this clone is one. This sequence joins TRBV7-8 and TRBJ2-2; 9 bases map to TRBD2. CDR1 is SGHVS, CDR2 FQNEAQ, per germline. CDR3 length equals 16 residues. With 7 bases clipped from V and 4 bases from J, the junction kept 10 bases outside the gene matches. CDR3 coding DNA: TGTGCCAGCACCCTCCGGGGACTAGCAATCACCGGGGAGCTGTTTTTT. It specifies CASTLRGLAITGELFF.

This chain's CDR3 is CASSSPASGSTDTQYF. In nucleotides, the CDR3 is TGTGCCAGCAGTTCCCCCGCTAGCGGGAGCACAGATACGCAGTATTTT. This chain connects TRBV6-6 to TRBJ2-3, with TRBD2 matching over 8 bases. V trimming: 4 bases; J trimming: 0 bases; junction bases outside the gene matches: 6. The CDR3 runs 16 residues. Germline lookup yields CDR1 MNHNY and CDR2 SVGAGI (reference sequence).

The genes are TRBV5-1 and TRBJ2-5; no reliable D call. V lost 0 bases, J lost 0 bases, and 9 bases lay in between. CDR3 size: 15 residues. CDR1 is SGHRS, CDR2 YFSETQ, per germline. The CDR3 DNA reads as TGCGCCAGCAGCTTGGCCAAATTGTACCAAGAGACCCAGTACTTC. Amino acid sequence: CASSLAKLYQETQYF.

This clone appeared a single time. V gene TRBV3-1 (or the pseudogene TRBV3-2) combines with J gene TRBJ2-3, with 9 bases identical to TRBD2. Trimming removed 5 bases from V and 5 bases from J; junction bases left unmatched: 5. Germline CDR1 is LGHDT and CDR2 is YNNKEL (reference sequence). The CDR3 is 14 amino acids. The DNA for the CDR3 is TGTGCCAGCAGCGCGGGAGGGCCTATAGATACGCAGTATTTT. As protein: CASSAGGPIDTQYF.

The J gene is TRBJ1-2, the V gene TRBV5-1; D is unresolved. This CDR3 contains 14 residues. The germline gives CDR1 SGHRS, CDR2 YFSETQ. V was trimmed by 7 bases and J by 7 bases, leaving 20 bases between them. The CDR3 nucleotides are TGCGCCAGCGCACCTAACACGGGGAAGGGTGGCTACACCTTC. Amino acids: CASAPNTGKGGYTF.

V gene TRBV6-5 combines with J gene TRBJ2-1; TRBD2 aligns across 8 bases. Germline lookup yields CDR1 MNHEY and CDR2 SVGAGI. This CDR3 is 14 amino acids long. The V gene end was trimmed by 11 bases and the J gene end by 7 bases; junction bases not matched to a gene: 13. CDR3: CAGGWSGRNNEQFF. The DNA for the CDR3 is TGTGCCGGCGGTTGGAGCGGGAGAAATAATGAGCAGTTCTTC.